This TCR beta chain is drawn from a study of shared clonotypes between healthy human individuals (dated by TCRdb to 2019 to 2021). Describing the broader study: Three men and two women, aged 18 to 49 years, made up the cohort. Different laboratories and diverse techniques were used to prepare libraries and sequence TCR repertoires, to increase sequencing depth and limit assay-specific biases. Per donor, three plates each were used for CD4 naive and CD4 memory, two for CD8 naive, and one for CD8 memory. To estimate repertoire size and how much clonotype sharing occurs between individuals, the study deeply sequenced the blood TCR repertoires of several healthy adults. Each donor's leukapheresis produced roughly between roughly 0.85 and 9.5 billion PBMCs.

The donors were healthy, HIV-negative adults with no recently reported acute infections or vaccinations. All donors were Caucasian adults living in Nashville, Tennessee, USA. CD4+ T cells were enriched through magnetic negative selection, after which naive cells were positively selected on CD45RA and the remaining negative fraction served as the memory subset. After blood collection by leukapheresis, PBMCs were isolated using Ficoll-Histopaque density gradient centrifugation and then cryopreserved in the vapor phase of liquid nitrogen. Analytical flow cytometry was used to check the purity and quantity of every magnetically sorted T cell population. Genomic DNA was isolated from each sorted fraction and quantified by UV absorbance on a Nanodrop 2000c. TCR CDR3 regions were amplified from genomic DNA by multiplex PCR using the deep immunoSEQ assay. Genomic DNA extracted from each cell subset was distributed evenly over all wells of several immunoSEQ 96-well plates, and each plate served as one replicate. For sorted subsets, roughly 200 ng of genomic DNA, equivalent to some 30,000 T cell genomes, went into each replicate PCR. The purified libraries were quantified using a Qubit 3.0 fluorometer, sized with a Bioanalyzer 2100, and then quantified again using the KAPA Library Quantification kit. Each immunoSEQ 96-well plate was sequenced on its own single-read 150-cycle Illumina NextSeq 550 flow cell. The paper's processing steps were these. Because the immunoSEQ output included only junctional sequences and no quality scores, the filtering could not be the same as the filtering used for full-length reads. Sequences were annotated with PyIR, a Python wrapper for IgBLAST v1.9, using IMGT germline references to assign V/J genes and CDR3. Reads with weak V/J assignments (E-value above 1e-6), missing CDR3, stop codons, out-of-frame junctions, or ambiguous translated residues were removed. V3J clonotypes were defined as sequences sharing an identical inferred V gene, J gene, and CDR3 amino acid sequence. The percentage overlap between two repertoires was calculated by dividing the number of shared unique clonotypes by the size of the smaller repertoire. Richness of each repertoire was evaluated using RTK rarefaction, the Chao1 estimator, and Recon v2.1 estimates of unobserved clonotypes. For all TCRbeta clonotypes obtained by the gDNA method from several donors, generation probabilities were computed with OLGA. This is the immuneACCESS table as TCRdb keeps it, with only in-frame sequences that have V and J called. A part of the clones is gone; compared with another copy, unresolved V genes explain less than half, and the rest is unexplained. Clone size and V and J calls were adopted from that table, with D and trimming inferred from the DNA. The sample table contains approximately 1.5 million clones; only one count was recorded for about 98% of them. The ten largest account for about 0.45% of the sample.

For this chain, trimming is 5 bases at the V end and 7 bases at the J end, and the number of junction bases without a gene match is 4. CDR3 length: 14 amino acids, cysteine to phenylalanine. The CDR3 DNA has 42 bases and is translated from base 1. The germline V gene (reference sequence) specifies WNHNN as CDR1 and SYGVQD as CDR2. General study outcomes and caveats: Clonotypes shared by all four sorted-subset donors showed higher generation probabilities than non-shared clonotypes. Larger estimated clonotype richness was generally found for naive subsets than for memory subsets. Sharing across several donors was observed for roughly 5% of naive CD4, 3.5% of naive CD8, 2.3% of memory CD4, and around 0.4% of memory CD8 clonotypes. Because the study included only a small number of donors, the genetic and exposure-history diversity represented was limited. Sampling was restricted to blood, and TCR repertoires in tissue are likely to differ from TCR repertoires in blood. Incomplete sequencing was indicated by rarefaction of sorted-subset datasets, despite the large sequencing depth. Based on pairwise subsampling, the degree of clonotype sharing among donors was expected to be affected by sequencing depth.

Comment on this clone: Its antigen is unknown. No per-base quality is available; no much larger clone lies one base away.

The TCR comes from a man aged 30-40 years in good health. Sequenced input: naive CD4+ T cells sorted from blood. What the cell subset or site label conveys for this sample: CD45RA+ positively selected. The chain links TRBV10-1 with TRBJ2-2, with TRBD2 matching 10 junction bases. CDR3 loop: CASSPGLANGELFF. The DNA sequence follows: TGCGCCAGCAGTCCGGGACTAGCGAACGGGGAGCTGTTTTTT.